These 26 T cell receptor beta chains came from one sample sequenced in a study of T cell responses to AZD1222 COVID-19 vaccine. Data came from immunoSEQ multiplex PCR; TCRdb stores just in-frame clones and leaves some out. This sample yields about 180,000 clones, of which about nine tenths are seen a single time; 1.5% to 2% belongs to the top ten. The input for sequencing was peripheral blood, taken 28 days after the second AZD1222 dose. All receptors come from an adult who received the AZD1222 COVID-19 vaccine.

This chain uses TRBV5-1 with TRBJ1-6; D is ambiguous. V lost 0 bases to trimming and J lost 4 bases, with 5 bases between them. There are 14 residues in the CDR3. The germline CDR1 and CDR2 sequences are SGHRS and YFSETQ. For the CDR3, the DNA is TGCGCCAGCAGCTTGGTTGGGTATAATTCACCCCTCCACTTT. Its protein product is CASSLVGYNSPLHF.

This chain uses TRBV29-1 with TRBJ2-3, with 11 bases aligning to TRBD2. Germline V CDR1 and CDR2: SQVTM, ANQGSEA. There are 15 residues in the CDR3. Unmatched junction bases numbered 8, after V lost 5 bases and J lost 4 bases. Written as DNA, the CDR3 is TGCAGCGTTCCCGGGGGTAGCGGGGGGGCAGATACGCAGTATTTT. It codes for CSVPGGSGGADTQYF.

The rearrangement uses TRBV30 and TRBJ2-7; a weak D match, TRBD2 (6 bases). This CDR3 has 11 residues. With 3 bases removed from V and 6 bases from J, the gap between germline ends came to 9 bases. Germline loops: CDR1 GTSNPN, CDR2 SVGIG (reference sequence). The chain's CDR3 is CAWRVGGEQYF. The CDR3 DNA is TGTGCCTGGAGGGTGGGAGGCGAGCAGTACTTC. Combining the CDR3 with reference TRBV30 and TRBJ2-7 gives the whole variable domain SQTIHQWPATLVQPVGSPLSLECTVEGTSNPNLYWYRQAAGRGLQLLFYSVGIGQISSEVPQNLSASRPQDRQFILSSKKLLLSDSGFYLCAWRVGGEQYFGPGTRLTVT.

The chain is built from TRBV27 and TRBJ2-1; possibly TRBD1 for D (6 bases). CDR3 length: 15 amino acids. CDR1 is MNHEY and CDR2 is SMNVEV in the germline V gene (reference sequence). The germline V and J ends were trimmed by 6 bases and 10 bases, with 22 bases remaining between them. The CDR3 nucleotides are TGTGCCAGCAGCCCAGGGGACGACTTAGAAGCGGAGCAGTTCTTC. It specifies CASSPGDDLEAEQFF.

The rearrangement links TRBV7-6 to TRBJ2-2; D gene uncertain. The CDR3 length is 14 residues. V was cut by 5 bases and J by 1 base, with 8 bases left in between. The germline CDR1 and CDR2 sequences are SGHVS and FNYEAQ. The DNA for the CDR3 is TGTGCCAGCAGCCCCCAGGAGAACACCGGGGAGCTGTTTTTT. This codes for CASSPQENTGELFF.

The V gene is TRBV4-2, the J gene TRBJ2-3; 10 bases are a match to TRBD1. This CDR3 is built from 17 residues. Per germline, CDR1 LGHNA and CDR2 YNFKEQ. V was clipped by 3 bases and J by 2 bases; unmatched bases: 8. CDR3 amino acids: CASSHDRGRGTTDTQYF. The CDR3 bases are TGTGCCAGCAGCCATGACAGGGGGCGCGGAACCACAGATACGCAGTATTTT.

This chain joins TRBV28 and TRBJ2-7, with no clear D. V was trimmed by 5 bases and J by 3 bases, leaving 17 bases between them. Germline V gives CDR1 MDHEN, CDR2 SYDVKM. This CDR3 is 15 amino acids long. The CDR3, as DNA: TGTGCCAGCAGTCTCGGACGGGCGGCACTCTACGAGCAGTACTTC. It yields the protein CASSLGRAALYEQYF.

The chain has TRBV5-1 and TRBJ2-3; D not certain. The CDR3 contains 14 residues. With 0 bases removed from V and 2 bases from J, the gap between germline ends came to 7 bases. Germline V gene lookup returns CDR1 SGHRS and CDR2 YFSETQ. DNA of the CDR3: TGCGCCAGCAGCTTGGACTTCTCCACAGATACGCAGTATTTT. It codes for CASSLDFSTDTQYF.

This chain connects TRBV7-8 to TRBJ2-7, with 13 bases that match TRBD2. The V gene's germline CDR1 is SGHVS and CDR2 FQNEAQ. The ends lost 2 bases at V and 5 bases at J; junction bases unmatched: 9. The CDR3 is 17 amino acids. DNA of the CDR3: TGTGCCAGCAGCTTACCCTACACTAGCGGGGGGGCCGACGAGCAGTACTTC. Its translation: CASSLPYTSGGADEQYF.

The V and J genes are TRBV2 and TRBJ1-3; no definite D call. CDR3 length equals 16 residues. Trimming left V 0 bases short and J 0 bases short, with 9 bases between. Germline CDR1 SNHLY, CDR2 FYNNEI. DNA for the CDR3: TGTGCCAGCAGTGAAGCGCCGGGCAGCTCTGGAAACACCATATATTTT. This encodes CASSEAPGSSGNTIYF.

This clone was seen only once. The chain employs TRBV6-5 and TRBJ2-2; possible D gene TRBD2, 7 bases. Trimming stripped 6 bases from V and 6 bases from J, with 14 bases between. The CDR3 extends over 14 amino acids. Germline V gene sequence: CDR1 MNHEY, CDR2 SVGAGI. The CDR3 here is CASRMGGQSGELFF. The CDR3 nucleotides read TGTGCCAGCAGGATGGGGGGGCAGTCCGGGGAGCTGTTTTTT.

The rearrangement joins TRBV7-2 to TRBJ2-1, with 8 bases that match TRBD2. The CDR3 is 17 residues long. From germline, CDR1 is SGHTA and CDR2 FQGNSA. The junction had 9 bases not matched to a gene; V was cut back by 5 bases and J by 0 bases. The CDR3 DNA sequence: TGTGCCAGCAGCAGAACCGGGACTAGGAGCTCCTACAATGAGCAGTTCTTC. Protein product: CASSRTGTRSSYNEQFF.

V usage is TRBV5-1 and J usage is TRBJ2-7; maybe TRBD1 (5 bases). The V gene lost 4 bases and the J gene lost 1 base, with 18 bases spanning the gap. Germline assignment: CDR1 SGHRS and CDR2 YFSETQ. This CDR3 region has 16 residues. As DNA, the CDR3 is TGCGCCAGCAGCAGGGGCACAGGTACCCGATCCTACGAGCAGTACTTC. Translation gives CASSRGTGTRSYEQYF.

The V gene is TRBV2, the J gene TRBJ1-2, with 9 bases aligning to TRBD1. Germline trimming cut 8 bases from V and 7 bases from J; bases unmatched to any gene: 17. CDR1 and CDR2 from the germline V gene are SNHLY and FYNNEI. The CDR3 is 16 amino acids. Here the CDR3 DNA reads TGTGCCAGCCGAGGAGGGAAGGGACAGGGTAGGAGTGGCTACACCTTC. Translated: CASRGGKGQGRSGYTF.

This sequence joins TRBV28 and TRBJ1-2; no clear D gene. CDR3 length equals 13 residues. The germline V gene encodes CDR1 MDHEN and CDR2 SYDVKM. Trimming left V 4 bases short and J 7 bases short, with 13 bases between. CDR3 sequence reads: CASSWPVSAGYTF. The CDR3, as DNA: TGTGCCAGCAGTTGGCCGGTCTCGGCTGGCTACACCTTC.

The J gene is TRBJ1-6, the V gene TRBV7-9, with D unclear. The CDR3 contains 15 residues. Germline V gene sequence: CDR1 SEHNR, CDR2 FQNEAQ (reference sequence). V gave up 1 base and J gave up 7 bases, with 11 bases separating them. CDR3 sequence (DNA): TGTGCCAGCAGCTTAGGTTTGGACGGCAATTCACCCCTCCACTTT. Encoded protein: CASSLGLDGNSPLHF.

This clone occurred once. The chain is built from TRBV3-1 (or the pseudogene TRBV3-2) and TRBJ2-1; the match to TRBD1 covers 7 bases. V lost 1 base, J lost 7 bases, and 19 bases stayed unmatched. The CDR3 has 19 amino acids. The germline CDR1 and CDR2 sequences are LGHDT and YNNKEL (reference sequence). CDR3: CASSQARRSGGFLRNEQFF. In DNA form, the CDR3 reads TGTGCCAGCAGCCAAGCTAGGCGGTCAGGGGGTTTTTTACGGAATGAGCAGTTCTTC.

The V call is TRBV10-3, the J call TRBJ2-3; 7 bases align to TRBD1. Germline CDR1 and CDR2: ENHRY and SYGVKD. V lost 6 bases to trimming and J lost 1 base; unmatched junction nucleotides: 7. The CDR3 totals 15 residues. The CDR3 nucleotides are TGTGCCATCAGAAATCCCGGACAGGGCACAGATACGCAGTATTTT. It encodes CAIRNPGQGTDTQYF.

The J gene is TRBJ2-7, the V gene TRBV2; 9 bases match TRBD1. Germline CDR1 and CDR2: SNHLY and FYNNEI. The CDR3 spans 12 residues. J gave up 6 bases and V 11 bases, and 8 bases lay outside the gene matches. In DNA, the CDR3 is TGTGCCGCAAACGGACAGGGGAGCGAGCAGTACTTC. Translating gives CAANGQGSEQYF.

The rearrangement links TRBV19 to TRBJ1-5; D is ambiguous. Germline V lookup: CDR1 LNHDA, CDR2 SQIVND (reference sequence). The CDR3 is 12 residues long. With 6 bases removed from V and 9 bases from J, the gap between germline ends came to 12 bases. The CDR3: CASRTRFGPQHF. The DNA of the CDR3 is TGTGCCAGTAGGACACGTTTCGGGCCCCAGCATTTT.

The chain joins TRBV9 to TRBJ2-7; 8 bases fit TRBD2. Germline V CDR1 and CDR2: SGDLS, YYNGEE. With V trimmed by 0 bases and J by 4 bases, 6 bases remained unmatched. The CDR3 spans 15 residues. Here the CDR3 DNA reads TGTGCCAGCAGCGTAGGGGTAGCGGGGTTTTACGAGCAGTACTTC. Amino acids: CASSVGVAGFYEQYF.

The chain couples TRBV6-2 or TRBV6-3 to TRBJ2-1, with 7 bases matching TRBD1. The ends lost 4 bases at V and 6 bases at J; junction bases unmatched: 12. Germline CDR1 MNHEY, CDR2 SVGEGT. This CDR3 has 16 residues. The CDR3 loop reads CASSSLTGVYGNEQFF. The CDR3 region has the DNA TGTGCCAGCAGTTCTTTAACAGGGGTTTACGGCAATGAGCAGTTCTTC.

The chain recombines TRBV11-1 with TRBJ2-7; D is unresolved. V was clipped by 9 bases and J by 2 bases, with 17 bases between them. Germline loops: CDR1 SGHAT, CDR2 FQDESV (reference sequence). The CDR3 has 14 residues. Here the CDR3 DNA reads TGTGCCAGTAGTGGTCAGGTTTACCCCTACGAGCAGTACTTC. It specifies CASSGQVYPYEQYF.

This sequence joins TRBV4-2 and TRBJ2-3; possibly TRBD2 for D (5 bases). Germline V CDR1 and CDR2: LGHNA, YNFKEQ. The CDR3 runs 15 residues. The germline V and J ends were trimmed by 0 bases and 2 bases, with 9 bases remaining between them. The CDR3 DNA is TGTGCCAGCAGCCAAGATCGGACTCCCACAGATACGCAGTATTTT. Translation: CASSQDRTPTDTQYF.

This clone was counted only a few times. The chain links TRBV9 to TRBJ1-1; a weak D match, TRBD1 (6 bases). Germline V gene lookup returns CDR1 SGDLS and CDR2 YYNGEE. Trimming took 3 bases from V and 1 from J, leaving 16 bases between them. The CDR3 contains 16 residues. DNA of the CDR3: TGTGCCAGCAGCGAAACTCAGGGGCCGAGGAACACTGAAGCTTTCTTT. Amino acid sequence: CASSETQGPRNTEAFF.

The rearrangement joins TRBV5-1 to TRBJ2-5; D not resolved. The CDR3 is 12 residues long. The V gene's germline CDR1 is SGHRS and CDR2 YFSETQ. Deletions cut 0 bases from V and 2 bases from J, with 2 bases between. The CDR3: CASSLAQETQYF. The CDR3 nucleotides read TGCGCCAGCAGCTTGGCTCAAGAGACCCAGTACTTC.